The clone carrying this TCR beta chain was counted a single time. Each subset's genomic DNA was split evenly across several immunoSEQ plates. Profiling relied on immunoSEQ multiplex PCR, and the TCRdb table lists in-frame clones only, not all of them. The repertoire holds about 710,000 clones, 55% to 80% seen once, with roughly 1.8% in the top ten. The data derive from a study of shared clonotypes between healthy human individuals. Sequencing was performed on memory CD4+ T cells sorted from blood. Subset given: CD45RA-negative fraction. The receptor was derived from a woman aged 30 to 39 in good health.

This CDR3 is CASSRQGGGTDTQYF. The CDR3 DNA reads TGTGCCAGCAGCCGACAGGGAGGGGGCACAGATACGCAGTATTTT. J is TRBJ2-3 and V is TRBV4-2; the D gene could be TRBD1 or TRBD2 (7 bases each). The V gene's germline CDR1 is LGHNA and CDR2 YNFKEQ. V shed 4 bases and J shed 1 base, with 12 bases lying between them. The CDR3 sequence is 15 residues long.